Described below is a single T cell receptor beta chain sequence and its context. Repertoires were generated with immunoSEQ multiplex PCR, while TCRdb's copy carries only in-frame clones and drops some. The sample holds approximately 2,000,000 clones, roughly 95% seen once. After removal of 5 bases from V and 6 bases from J, the junction contained 2 bases not matched to a gene. The CDR3 is made up of 13 amino acids. Germline-derived CDR1 and CDR2 are MNHEY and SMNVEV (reference sequence). This sample is drawn from a study of shared clonotypes between healthy human individuals. Naive CD8 populations comprised CD45RO-negative cells positively selected for CCR7, excluding terminally differentiated effector memory CD45RA+ cells.

The chain combines TRBV27 with TRBJ2-7, with 12 bases that match TRBD2. The sample taken for sequencing was naive CD8+ T cells from PBMCs. This clonotype was sampled from a man between 18 and 35 years old in good health. Some clones in this sample may be carry-over from other donors' samples. CDR3 protein: CASSALAGGEQYF. In DNA form, the CDR3 reads TGTGCCAGCAGTGCACTAGCGGGAGGCGAGCAGTACTTC.